These 13 T cell receptor beta chains were all obtained from the same sample, sequenced in a study of CD8+ T cells in alopecia areata. Reverse transcription of extracted RNA yielded cDNA, which provided the sequencing template. The method was immunoSEQ multiplex PCR; TCRdb's version includes in-frame clones alone and lacks a portion of them. The table has over 150,000 clones, roughly 60% seen once; the top ten hold more than 5.5%. Treatment denoted: oral pan-JAK inhibitor, 5-10 mg twice daily. Sequences were derived from CD4+ T cells sorted from blood, sampled at week 24, from a patient treated with tofacitinib. The receptor source for this set is a human donor with alopecia areata.

J is TRBJ2-7 and V is TRBV5-6; maybe TRBD1 (6 bases). The germline V gene has CDR1 SGHDT and CDR2 YYEEEE. Trimming took off 4 bases at V and 0 bases at J, with 17 bases between the two ends. This CDR3 has 16 residues. The CDR3 here is CASSRDRYQSSYEQYF. CDR3 nucleotides: TGTGCCAGCAGCAGAGACAGGTACCAAAGCTCCTACGAGCAGTACTTC.

Here the CDR3 DNA reads TGCAGCGTCCCGAAGGGGGGACTAGGGGCTTTCTTT. It encodes CSVPKGGLGAFF. The rearrangement uses TRBV29-1 and TRBJ1-1, with a tentative D call TRBD1 (6 bases). The CDR3 has 12 residues. V was trimmed by 6 bases and J by 11 bases, leaving 19 bases between them. Germline lookup yields CDR1 SQVTM and CDR2 ANQGSEA.

The chain couples TRBV7-2 to TRBJ2-7; D unresolved. CDR1 and CDR2 from the germline V gene are SGHTA and FQGNSA. The CDR3 length is 13 residues. The V end was cut by 6 bases, the J end by 5 bases, with 14 bases between. The CDR3 spells CASSPAGVNEQYF. CDR3 nucleotides: TGTGCCAGCAGTCCAGCCGGAGTAAACGAGCAGTACTTC.

As regards this clone: The identical CDR3 is also encoded by other nucleotide sequences in the sample. This chain uses TRBV7-2 with TRBJ2-7; 9 nucleotides match TRBD1. Germline V gene sequence: CDR1 SGHTA, CDR2 FQGNSA. V lost 6 bases to trimming and J lost 0 bases; unmatched junction nucleotides: 3. The CDR3 covers 14 residues. The CDR3 DNA sequence: TGTGCCAGCAGTCGGGACAGGGTCTCCTACGAGCAGTACTTC. It specifies CASSRDRVSYEQYF.

This clone was seen a few times. The chain recombines TRBV30 with TRBJ1-1; D not certain. Germline values: CDR1 GTSNPN, CDR2 SVGIG (reference sequence). V dropped 4 bases and J dropped 2 bases, with 5 bases sitting between them. The CDR3 is 11 residues long. This CDR3 reads CAWMGNTEAFF. The CDR3, as DNA: TGTGCCTGGATGGGCAACACTGAAGCTTTCTTT.

This chain links TRBV11-2 with TRBJ2-2, with 9 bases that match TRBD1. There are 16 residues in the CDR3. With V trimmed by 1 base and J by 1 base, 1 base remained unmatched. In germline, CDR1 is SGHAT, CDR2 FQNNGV. CDR3 sequence (DNA): TGTGCCAGCAGCTTAGGGACAGGGGAGAACACCGGGGAGCTGTTTTTT. Translation: CASSLGTGENTGELFF.

CDR3 sequence reads: CSVVTGGTDTQYF. The CDR3 coding sequence is TGCAGCGTAGTGACAGGGGGCACAGATACGCAGTATTTT. The chain uses TRBV29-1 and TRBJ2-3, with TRBD1 matching over 8 bases. There are 13 residues in the CDR3. Germline CDR1 and CDR2: SQVTM and ANQGSEA. V lost 6 bases and J lost 1; bases outside the gene matches: 3.

This clone was recorded only once. The chain combines TRBV9 with TRBJ2-3; D gene uncertain. The CDR3 loop spans 14 amino acids. Trimming took 0 bases from V and 1 from J, leaving 6 bases between them. CDR1 and CDR2 from the germline V gene are SGDLS and YYNGEE. In DNA, the CDR3 is TGTGCCAGCAGCGTAGGTCGAGGCACAGATACGCAGTATTTT. It yields the protein CASSVGRGTDTQYF.

V usage is TRBV7-6 and J usage is TRBJ2-3, with D unresolved. Trimming stripped 2 bases from V and 2 bases from J, with 5 bases between. Germline V gene lookup returns CDR1 SGHVS and CDR2 FNYEAQ. CDR3 length: 13 amino acids. In nucleotides, the CDR3 is TGTGCCAGCAGCTTAATGGACACAGATACGCAGTATTTT. Protein product: CASSLMDTDTQYF.

V and J are TRBV21-1 and TRBJ2-1; the DNA was not used to check the table's D call, TRBD1. TRBV21-1 is annotated as a pseudogene. This CDR3 region has 17 residues. CDR3 region: CASSTGRTGAAINEQFF. The CDR3 DNA reads TGTGCCAGCAGCACTGGGCGAACAGGGGCCGCCATCAATGAGCAGTTCTTC.

V usage is TRBV5-6 and J usage is TRBJ1-1; 8 bases are shared with TRBD1. The CDR3 extends over 16 amino acids. Trimming at V came to 4 bases and at J to 1 base, leaving 9 bases not matched to a gene. Germline loops: CDR1 SGHDT, CDR2 YYEEEE. The CDR3 sequence is CASSSLSRGRNTEAFF. CDR3 in DNA: TGTGCCAGCAGCAGCTTAAGCAGGGGGCGGAACACTGAAGCTTTCTTT.

The genes are TRBV5-1 and TRBJ2-2; perhaps D is TRBD1 or TRBD2 (5 bases each). Germline CDR1 reads SGHRS; CDR2 reads YFSETQ. CDR3 length equals 15 residues. V was cut by 1 base and J by 0 bases, with 7 bases left in between. The CDR3 sequence: CASSLRDPNTGELFF. The DNA for the CDR3 is TGCGCCAGCAGCTTGCGGGACCCGAACACCGGGGAGCTGTTTTTT.

This clone was seen a single time. The J gene is TRBJ2-5, the V gene TRBV18; 7 nucleotides agree with TRBD1. This CDR3 has 13 residues. Trimming at V came to 3 bases and at J to 4 bases, leaving 2 bases not matched to a gene. Looked up from germline, CDR1 is KGHSH and CDR2 is LQKENI. This chain's CDR3 is CASSPEGAETQYF. The DNA of the CDR3 is TGTGCCAGCTCACCTGAGGGGGCAGAGACCCAGTACTTC. The whole variable domain, remainder taken from reference TRBV18 and TRBJ2-5, is NAGVMQNPRHLVRRRGQEARLRCSPMKGHSHVYWYRQLPEEGLKFMVYLQKENIIDESGMPKERFSAEFPKEGPSILRIQQVVRGDSAAYFCASSPEGAETQYFGPGTRLLVL.